The 27 T cell receptor beta chains presented below share a single source sample, sequenced in a study of regulatory T cells in long-lasting Graves disease (dated by TCRdb to the early 2020s). The time point tag for this specimen amounts to: newly diagnosed GD, antithyroid drugs for less than 3 months. For both TCR sequencing and RNA sequencing, RNA was extracted from PBMCs in TRIzol. To prepare the library, multiplex PCR was applied. The sequencer listed for this sample is Illumina HiSeq 4000. To build TCR beta libraries, CDR3 regions were amplified by Arm-PCR using iRepertoire HTBI primers. In TCRdb, the public reads were trimmed at Q25 with fastp and aligned with MiXCR, with productive beta chains retained. Entries that share a CDR3 protein sequence are merged under the most common genes and DNA. Present in this sample are roughly 500,000 distinct CDR3 sequences, 11% to 15% of which were seen just once. The leading ten clones occupy about 15% of the sample.

These data were likewise used in another study, on T cells in Graves' hyperthyroidism and ophthalmopathy.

The sequenced sample was peripheral blood mononuclear cells (PBMCs), obtained at new diagnosis, from a patient treated with antithyroid drugs. Receptor source: a woman between 45 and 60 years old with Graves disease. Donor details come from another sample of the same person, matched by shared clones.

This clonotype was picked up many times. The chain joins TRBV6-1 to TRBJ2-7, with no clear D. This CDR3 has 13 residues. Trimming shortened V by 1 base and J by 3 bases, and 7 bases separated the two germline ends. Germline assignment: CDR1 MNHNS and CDR2 SASEGT. The CDR3 nucleotides read TGTGCCAGCAGTGAAGGCGAGAGCTACGAGCAGTACTTC. Its protein product is CASSEGESYEQYF.

This clonotype was seen once. CDR3 in amino acids: CASSPQVGSSNQPQHF. Written as DNA, the CDR3 is TGTGCCAGCTCACCACAAGTTGGAAGTAGCAATCAGCCCCAGCATTTT. V usage is TRBV18 and J usage is TRBJ1-5; D remains unclear. Between the trimmed V and J ends, which lost 1 base and 0 bases, there was a span of 10 bases. CDR1 and CDR2 from the germline V gene are KGHSH and LQKENI. This CDR3 is 16 amino acids long.

This clonotype was counted ten times or more. This sequence joins TRBV20-1 and TRBJ2-3; 8 bases are a match to TRBD1. This CDR3 has 17 residues. The germline gives CDR1 DFQATT, CDR2 SNEGSKA (reference sequence). Trimming cost V 2 bases and J 2 bases; bases outside gene matches: 12. The CDR3, as DNA: TGCAGTGCTAGATACCCATTGACAGGGGCGGTCACAGATACGCAGTATTTT. This gives the protein CSARYPLTGAVTDTQYF.

This clonotype was seen many times. The chain couples TRBV28 to TRBJ2-7, with D hard to call. The CDR3 has 12 residues. Germline CDR1 is MDHEN and CDR2 is SYDVKM. V shed 5 bases and J shed 2 bases, with 7 bases lying between them. CDR3 residues: CASSLLAYEQYF. In nucleotides, the CDR3 is TGTGCCAGCAGTCTACTCGCCTACGAGCAGTACTTC.

There are a few counts of this clonotype. V is TRBV5-1 and J is TRBJ2-1, with D hard to call. V shed 0 bases and J shed 8 bases, with 21 bases lying between them. CDR1 is SGHRS and CDR2 is YFSETQ in the germline V gene. This CDR3 contains 17 residues. In nucleotides, the CDR3 is TGCGCCAGCAGCTTGGTCGGGCGGCTAACGGGCGTCGATGAGCAGTTCTTC. It yields the protein CASSLVGRLTGVDEQFF.

This clonotype was seen at least ten times. The chain couples TRBV10-1 to TRBJ2-7; 7 bases map to TRBD1. The CDR3 has 14 residues. In germline, CDR1 is WNHNN, CDR2 SYGVQD (reference sequence). Trimming at V came to 7 bases and at J to 2 bases, leaving 8 bases not matched to a gene. CDR3 nucleotides: TGCGCCAGCACCGACGGACAGGCCCCCTACGAGCAGTACTTC. It yields the protein CASTDGQAPYEQYF.

Many counts were recorded for this clonotype. The genes are TRBV6-5 and TRBJ1-1, with 10 nucleotides matching TRBD1. Trimming took 0 bases from V and 6 from J; bases not matched to a gene: 7. The CDR3 is 16 amino acids. Germline assignment: CDR1 MNHEY and CDR2 SVGAGI. The CDR3 is CASSYSPRDRGAEAFF. CDR3 in DNA: TGTGCCAGCAGTTACTCACCCCGGGACAGGGGAGCTGAAGCTTTCTTT.

The rearrangement uses TRBV6-1 and TRBJ2-3, with D possibly TRBD1 on 5 matching bases. The CDR3 contains 15 residues. The V gene's germline CDR1 is MNHNS and CDR2 SASEGT. V was clipped by 6 bases and J by 0 bases, with 13 bases between them. CDR3 sequence reads: CASSRVIGSTDTQYF. DNA for the CDR3: TGTGCCAGCAGCAGGGTAATTGGTAGCACAGATACGCAGTATTTT.

Only a few counts were recorded for this clonotype. The V call is TRBV28, the J call TRBJ1-6, with TRBD1 as a possible D gene (6 bases). V shed 8 bases and J shed 6 bases, with 26 bases lying between them. Germline V CDR1 and CDR2: MDHEN, SYDVKM. The CDR3 has 18 amino acids. CDR3 nucleotide sequence: TGTGCCAGCCTAGAGTACTCCTTTACAGGGCGGGGTAATTCACCCCTCCACTTT. Its protein product is CASLEYSFTGRGNSPLHF.

The J gene is TRBJ2-7, the V gene TRBV6-1; 9 bases are a match to TRBD1. CDR3 length: 12 amino acids. Germline V gene data show CDR1 as MNHNS and CDR2 as SASEGT. V lost 11 bases, J lost 6 bases, and 8 bases stayed unmatched. CDR3 in amino acids: CAGGQGEFEQYF. DNA of the CDR3: TGTGCCGGGGGACAGGGAGAGTTCGAGCAGTACTTC.

The sample holds a few counts of this clonotype. The V call is TRBV6-2 or TRBV6-3, the J call TRBJ2-7; possible D gene TRBD1, 5 bases. The CDR3 has 15 residues. V lost 5 bases, J lost 0 bases, and 14 bases lay in between. The germline gives CDR1 MNHEY, CDR2 SVGEGT. CDR3 sequence: CASSTDSVYSYEQYF. Here the CDR3 DNA reads TGTGCCAGCAGTACCGACAGCGTATACTCCTACGAGCAGTACTTC.

This clonotype appeared many times. The rearrangement joins TRBV2 to TRBJ2-1; TRBD2 is a possible D gene (6 bases). The CDR3 is 12 residues long. From germline, CDR1 is SNHLY and CDR2 FYNNEI. Between the trimmed V and J ends, which lost 8 bases and 4 bases, there was a span of 9 bases. This CDR3 reads CASGGNYNEQFF. The CDR3 region has the DNA TGTGCCAGCGGCGGGAATTACAATGAGCAGTTCTTC.

The chain is built from TRBV12-3 or TRBV12-4 and TRBJ1-5, with D unclear. The CDR3 contains 13 residues. V was pared by 4 bases and J by 5 bases, with 9 bases between. The CDR3 protein is CASSSGSYQPQHF. The CDR3 coding sequence is TGTGCCAGCAGTTCCGGGAGCTATCAGCCCCAGCATTTT.

This clonotype was picked up a small number of times. The chain couples TRBV28 to TRBJ2-2, with no clear D. The CDR3 contains 16 residues. V was pared by 1 base and J by 3 bases, with 12 bases between. The germline gives CDR1 MDHEN, CDR2 SYDVKM. The CDR3 sequence is CASSLFLWTYTGELFF. The CDR3 DNA reads as TGTGCCAGCAGTTTATTCCTCTGGACCTACACCGGGGAGCTGTTTTTT.

The table lists this clonotype with a few counts. CDR3 residues: CASSLGGWGYTF. The CDR3 coding sequence is TGTGCCAGCAGTTTAGGGGGCTGGGGCTACACCTTC. The chain recombines TRBV28 with TRBJ1-2, with a possible D match to TRBD1 (6 bases). The ends were cut back, 2 bases at V and 8 bases at J, with 9 bases in the middle. The germline V gene has CDR1 MDHEN and CDR2 SYDVKM. CDR3 length: 12 amino acids.

This clonotype was counted only a few times. The V gene is TRBV27, the J gene TRBJ2-3; D unclear. CDR1 is MNHEY, CDR2 SMNVEV, per germline (reference sequence). Trimming left V 6 bases short and J 2 bases short, with 9 bases between. The CDR3 has 13 residues. The CDR3, as DNA: TGTGCCAGCAGAAAGAGGACCACAGATACGCAGTATTTT. It is translated as CASRKRTTDTQYF.

A few counts support this clonotype. The chain combines TRBV7-9 with TRBJ1-1, with no clear D. The CDR3 length is 15 residues. Deletions cut 2 bases from V and 0 bases from J, with 10 bases between. Germline CDR1 and CDR2: SEHNR and FQNEAQ (reference sequence). The CDR3 region is CASSLRTPMNTEAFF. Here the CDR3 DNA reads TGTGCCAGCAGCTTAAGGACTCCGATGAACACTGAAGCTTTCTTT.

This clonotype was seen a few times. The rearrangement links TRBV28 to TRBJ1-6; the D gene is possibly TRBD1 (6 bases). Germline V gives CDR1 MDHEN, CDR2 SYDVKM. The length of the CDR3 is 15 residues. Trimming took 5 bases from V and 7 from J, leaving 15 bases between them. For the CDR3, the DNA is TGTGCCAGCAGTCCAAGGGGGGTGCGGAATTCACCCCTCCACTTT. Its translation is CASSPRGVRNSPLHF.

This chain links TRBV28 with TRBJ2-1, with 10 bases aligning to TRBD2. V shed 3 bases, J shed 4 bases, and the junction held 9 bases outside the gene matches. Germline loops: CDR1 MDHEN, CDR2 SYDVKM. The CDR3 sequence is 17 residues long. The DNA for the CDR3 is TGTGCCAGCAGTTTCCTAGAGCGGGAGGGGTCTTACAATGAGCAGTTCTTC. It is translated as CASSFLEREGSYNEQFF.

The CDR3 spells CASSGGQNDEQFF. CDR3 bases: TGTGCCAGCAGTGGAGGGCAAAACGATGAGCAGTTCTTC. V gene TRBV6-4 combines with J gene TRBJ2-1, with D maybe TRBD2 (5 bases). Germline lookup yields CDR1 MRHNA and CDR2 SNTAGT. This CDR3 comprises 13 residues. V shed 4 bases and J shed 8 bases, with 12 bases lying between them.

There are many counts of this clonotype. The V call is TRBV24-1, the J call TRBJ2-1; TRBD2 matches 10 bases. Germline CDR1 and CDR2: KGHDR and SFDVKD. This CDR3 contains 16 residues. Trimming cost V 1 base and J 12 bases; bases outside gene matches: 11. CDR3 DNA: TGTGCCACCAGTGATTTCGCTAGCGGGAGTCGGTGGGGGCAGTTCTTC. The encoded protein is CATSDFASGSRWGQFF.

In DNA, the CDR3 is TGCAGTGCTCCATTGGACAGAACAGCCAAAAACATTCAGTACTTC. Its protein product is CSAPLDRTAKNIQYF. The chain uses TRBV20-1 and TRBJ2-4; possibly TRBD1 for D (6 bases). The germline V gene encodes CDR1 DFQATT and CDR2 SNEGSKA (reference sequence). Trimming cost V 5 bases and J 0 bases, with 14 bases left between them. The length of the CDR3 is 15 residues.

The gene calls are TRBV27 and TRBJ1-3; 8 bases match TRBD1. The V gene end was trimmed by 5 bases and the J gene end by 0 bases; junction bases not matched to a gene: 6. This CDR3 spans 16 amino acids. Looked up from germline, CDR1 is MNHEY and CDR2 is SMNVEV (reference sequence). CDR3 DNA sequence: TGTGCCAGCAGTCCGTACACAGGGGGCTCTGGAAACACCATATATTTT. This gives the protein CASSPYTGGSGNTIYF.

This clonotype was counted a few times. CDR3 in amino acids: CASSPPYSSGNTIYF. The CDR3 DNA reads as TGTGCCAGCTCACCACCGTACAGCTCTGGAAACACCATATATTTT. V is TRBV18 and J is TRBJ1-3; D remains ambiguous. Germline V lookup: CDR1 KGHSH, CDR2 LQKENI. There are 15 residues in the CDR3. With 0 bases removed from V and 0 bases from J, the gap between germline ends came to 6 bases.

This clonotype has a count of ten or more. The V gene is TRBV12-3 or TRBV12-4, the J gene TRBJ2-7, with 7 bases that match TRBD1. V was pared by 6 bases and J by 3 bases, with 14 bases of the junction left unmatched. The CDR3 has 16 amino acids. The DNA for the CDR3 is TGTGCCAGCAGCCCTACCTTCGGACAGGAGAACTACGAGCAGTACTTC. Encoded protein: CASSPTFGQENYEQYF.

CDR3 in amino acids: CASSPPVNEQFF. For the CDR3, the DNA is TGTGCCAGCAGTCCCCCTGTGAATGAGCAGTTCTTC. This chain joins TRBV28 and TRBJ2-1; D is ambiguous. The germline V gene has CDR1 MDHEN and CDR2 SYDVKM. The CDR3 is made up of 12 amino acids. V dropped 5 bases and J dropped 7 bases, with 9 bases sitting between them.

Many counts were recorded for this clonotype. The chain recombines TRBV7-2 with TRBJ1-1; D remains unclear. The germline V and J ends were trimmed by 5 bases and 0 bases, with 25 bases remaining between them. The CDR3 sequence is 19 residues long. CDR1 and CDR2 from the germline V gene are SGHTA and FQGNSA. The chain's CDR3 is CASSHAATGGPRVNTEAFF. In DNA, the CDR3 is TGTGCCAGCAGCCACGCGGCAACGGGAGGCCCGCGGGTGAACACTGAAGCTTTCTTT. The complete variable domain, with remaining parts taken from reference TRBV7-2 and TRBJ1-1, reads GAGVSQSPSNKVTEKGKDVELRCDPISGHTALYWYRQSLGQGLEFLIYFQGNSAPDKSGLPSDRFSAERTGGSVSTLTIQRTQQEDSAVYLCASSHAATGGPRVNTEAFFGQGTRLTVV.